The T cell receptor (beta chain) described here comes from a study of OX40 agonist ivuxolimab in advanced cancers. About the study: Participants averaged about 60 years of age (range 23 to 79) and were 82.7% male.

Only one count was recorded for this clone. Produced via immunoSEQ multiplex PCR; TCRdb's table is partial and in-frame only. The table includes about 82,000 clones, over 80% detected once. The V gene end was trimmed by 0 bases and the J gene end by 2 bases; junction bases not matched to a gene: 6. Germline V gene data show CDR1 as SGHTA and CDR2 as FQGNSA. The CDR3 loop spans 17 amino acids. This receptor was obtained from an adult with an advanced solid tumor such as melanoma, head and neck, liver or kidney cancer. This sequence joins TRBV7-2 and TRBJ2-3, with 9 bases that match TRBD2. Sequenced material: CD4+ or CD8+ T cells sorted from blood, taken in a trial of the OX40 agonist ivuxolimab. CDR3 protein: CASSLAPAGGHTDTQYF. CDR3 coding DNA: TGTGCCAGCAGCTTAGCGCCAGCGGGGGGCCACACAGATACGCAGTATTTT.